This is a list of T cell receptor beta chains from one sample in a study of shared clonotypes between healthy human individuals. Some clones are missing from TCRdb's copy, which holds only in-frame ones; the method was immunoSEQ multiplex PCR. The data show roughly 2.2 million clones, more than 80% seen once. Sequencing was carried out using naive CD4+ T cells from PBMCs. The receptors stem from a man aged 18-30 years in good health. Some clones in this sample may be carry-over from other donors' samples. The CDR3 runs from the conserved cysteine through the conserved F or W. The D gene is left open where the match is weak. Size values are once, few and many counts, or a class for expanded clones, and some rows have none.

TRBV5-1	TRBD2	TRBJ2-6	NA	CASSREDPNVLTF	TGCGCCAGCAGCCGGGAGGACCCCAACGTCCTGACTTTC
TRBV28	NA	TRBJ1-2	NA	CAAKGNYGYTF	TGTGCCGCGAAGGGGAACTATGGCTACACCTTC
TRBV5-1	NA	TRBJ2-7	NA	CASSLNRGWEQYF	TGCGCCAGCAGCTTGAATCGGGGTTGGGAGCAGTACTTC
TRBV28	TRBD2	TRBJ2-3	NA	CASRGVVGDTQYF	TGTGCGAGCCGGGGGGTAGTCGGTGATACGCAGTATTTT
TRBV28	NA	TRBJ1-4	NA	CASSIGGTNEKLFF	TGTGCCAGCAGTATCGGAGGGACCAATGAAAAACTGTTTTTT
TRBV5-1	NA	TRBJ2-7	once	CASSLEGTRYSYEQYF	TGCGCCAGCAGCTTGGAGGGGACACGATACTCCTACGAGCAGTACTTC
TRBV2	NA	TRBJ2-3	NA	CASRPDLGSAQYF	TGTGCCAGCAGGCCCGACTTGGGCTCAGCGCAGTATTTT
TRBV5-1	NA	TRBJ2-5	NA	CASSHGQTQDETQYF	TGCGCCAGCAGCCACGGACAGACCCAAGATGAGACCCAGTACTTC
TRBV28	NA	TRBJ1-1	NA	CASCLQGCTEAFF	TGTGCCAGCTGTTTACAGGGTTGCACTGAAGCTTTCTTT
TRBV7-2	NA	TRBJ2-3	NA	CASSLHQQGTDTQYF	TGTGCCAGCAGCCTCCACCAACAGGGAACAGATACGCAGTATTTT
TRBV10-2	NA	TRBJ1-2	NA	CASSESVGHDYTF	TGCGCCAGCAGTGAGTCTGTAGGGCATGACTACACCTTC
TRBV29-1	TRBD1	TRBJ2-1	NA	CSVAYSGGREQFF	TGCAGCGTTGCCTATTCAGGGGGTCGGGAGCAGTTCTTC
TRBV9	NA	TRBJ2-2	NA	CASSPRGSGYTGELFF	TGTGCCAGCAGCCCTCGGGGGAGCGGGTACACCGGGGAGCTGTTTTTT
TRBV6-5	NA	TRBJ2-7	NA	CASRVAKTYEQYF	TGTGCCAGCCGAGTGGCCAAAACCTACGAGCAGTACTTC
TRBV5-1	TRBD1	TRBJ2-4	NA	CASSTGQGLTKNIQYF	TGCGCCAGCAGCACCGGACAGGGGTTGACCAAAAACATTCAGTACTTC
TRBV27	TRBD1	TRBJ2-7	NA	CASRDRGPSFWEQYF	TGTGCCAGCAGAGACAGGGGGCCCTCCTTCTGGGAGCAGTACTTC
TRBV27	TRBD2	TRBJ2-7	NA	CASSLGPSGAYEQYF	TGTGCCAGCAGTTTAGGTCCTAGCGGGGCCTACGAGCAGTACTTC
TRBV29-1	NA	TRBJ2-7	NA	CSVLTFEGVKYEQYF	TGCAGCGTTCTTACCTTCGAGGGGGTAAAATACGAGCAGTACTTC
TRBV18	TRBD1	TRBJ2-5	NA	CASSPPGGAGETQYF	TGTGCCAGCTCACCCCCAGGGGGCGCAGGGGAGACCCAGTACTTC
TRBV29-1	NA	TRBJ2-5	once	CSVDLGGETQYF	TGCAGCGTTGATTTAGGTGGTGAGACCCAGTACTTC
TRBV7-6	NA	TRBJ2-1	once	CASSPRGTPNEQFF	TGTGCCAGCAGTCCCCGCGGGACTCCTAATGAGCAGTTCTTC
TRBV7-9	TRBD2	TRBJ2-5	NA	CASSHGLAGETQYF	TGTGCCAGCAGCCACGGACTAGCGGGGGAGACCCAGTACTTC
TRBV18	NA	TRBJ2-1	NA	CASSRTPSGTQYEQFF	TGTGCCAGCTCTCGAACCCCCAGTGGGACCCAATATGAGCAGTTCTTC
TRBV4-2	TRBD2	TRBJ2-2	NA	CASSQDPTSGKVAGELFF	TGTGCCAGCAGCCAAGACCCGACTAGCGGGAAGGTAGCGGGGGAGCTGTTTTTT
TRBV9	TRBD2	TRBJ2-1	NA	CASSVGVELAGGPNEQFF	TGTGCCAGCAGCGTAGGGGTAGAACTAGCGGGAGGGCCGAATGAGCAGTTCTTC
TRBV5-6	TRBD2	TRBJ2-3	NA	CASSLPGLAGSSTDTQYF	TGTGCCAGCAGCTTGCCGGGACTAGCGGGATCTAGCACAGATACGCAGTATTTT
TRBV6-5	NA	TRBJ2-7	NA	CASSTPTTYEQYF	TGTGCCAGCAGTACCCCTACCACCTACGAGCAGTACTTC
TRBV30	TRBD1	TRBJ2-4	NA	CAWSRTGENIQYF	TGTGCCTGGAGCAGGACAGGGGAAAACATTCAGTACTTC
TRBV29-1	NA	TRBJ2-4	NA	CSVALLAKTKNIQYF	TGCAGCGTCGCTTTGCTAGCGAAAACCAAAAACATTCAGTACTTC
TRBV5-4	TRBD2	TRBJ2-7	NA	CASSQIAGGPAEQYF	TGTGCCAGCAGCCAAATAGCGGGAGGCCCCGCCGAGCAGTACTTC
TRBV19	NA	TRBJ1-4	NA	CASKGSKNEKLFF	TGTGCCAGTAAGGGGTCAAAGAATGAAAAACTGTTTTTT
TRBV29-1	NA	TRBJ2-5	NA	CSVGTLFGPKETQYF	TGCAGCGTTGGAACTCTCTTCGGACCTAAAGAGACCCAGTACTTC
TRBV18	NA	TRBJ2-7	NA	CASSQGDEQYF	TGTGCCAGCTCACAGGGGGACGAGCAGTACTTC
TRBV4-2	TRBD2	TRBJ2-2	NA	CASSPGTSGSLNTGELFF	TGTGCCAGCAGCCCCGGGACTAGCGGATCACTGAACACCGGGGAGCTGTTTTTT
TRBV28	NA	TRBJ2-2	NA	CASSLRGGELFF	TGTGCCAGCAGTCTTAGGGGCGGGGAGCTGTTTTTT
TRBV28	NA	TRBJ1-4	NA	CASHHGETEKLFF	TGTGCCAGCCACCACGGGGAGACTGAAAAACTGTTTTTT
TRBV6-1	NA	TRBJ1-5	NA	CASSKLGQSNQPQHF	TGTGCCAGCAGTAAATTAGGACAGTCTAATCAGCCCCAGCATTTT
TRBV2	TRBD1	TRBJ2-7	NA	CASRSGQHHEQYF	TGTGCCAGCAGATCGGGACAGCACCACGAGCAGTACTTC
TRBV28	TRBD2	TRBJ2-1	NA	CASTVPLAGGPTEQFF	TGTGCCAGCACCGTCCCATTAGCGGGAGGGCCTACTGAGCAGTTCTTC
TRBV30	NA	TRBJ1-4	NA	CAWSVLGAGREKLFF	TGTGCCTGGAGTGTACTCGGGGCCGGCAGAGAAAAACTGTTTTTT